This entry describes one T cell receptor beta chain. The V gene's germline CDR1 is LNHDA and CDR2 SQIVND (reference sequence). This CDR3 comprises 16 residues. The V and J ends lost 3 bases and 3 bases respectively, with 17 bases between them. TCRdb's table, derived via immunoSEQ multiplex PCR, lists solely in-frame clones and lacks some. The profile shows 40,000 to 50,000 clones, under 95% of them singletons. The data were obtained in a study of blood T cell repertoires in COVID-19. The V and J genes are TRBV19 and TRBJ1-2; the D gene is possibly TRBD1 (6 bases). The sequenced sample consisted of peripheral blood. The sequence derives from a human donor in a cohort sampled during active COVID-19. The CDR3 coding sequence is TGTGCCAGTAGTATCGGACAGACTACTAACTACTATGGCTACACCTTC. It specifies CASSIGQTTNYYGYTF.